These T cell receptor beta chains were read from a single sample in a study of cytomegalovirus exposure and HLA in healthy donors. This table comes from immunoSEQ multiplex PCR, and its TCRdb copy is limited to in-frame clones, with some not included. The sample includes fewer than 200,000 clones, 60% to 80% of them seen just once. Sequencing was carried out using PBMCs. The source of these receptors is a man in his sixties in good health and CMV-seronegative. The CDR3 runs from the conserved cysteine through the conserved F or W. A D gene is named only where the DNA matches it firmly. Clone size is stated in some rows and not others, as once, few, many or a class when expanded.

d_gene: TRBD1; abundance: .; v_gene: TRBV29-1; j_gene: TRBJ2-7; CDR3aa: CSVLGQGPYEQYF; CDR3nt: TGCAGCGTTCTCGGACAGGGTCCCTACGAGCAGTACTTC
d_gene: TRBD2; abundance: .; v_gene: TRBV5-1; j_gene: TRBJ2-5; CDR3aa: CASSSLRGLAGSQETQYF; CDR3nt: TGCGCCAGCAGCTCACTCAGGGGACTAGCGGGGTCCCAAGAGACCCAGTACTTC
d_gene: .; abundance: .; v_gene: TRBV6-6; j_gene: TRBJ2-7; CDR3aa: CASRQADGGPNYEQYF; CDR3nt: TGTGCCAGCAGGCAGGCCGACGGGGGGCCTAACTACGAGCAGTACTTC
d_gene: TRBD1; abundance: .; v_gene: TRBV4-1; j_gene: TRBJ1-4; CDR3aa: CASSQDPGQGEKLFF; CDR3nt: TGCGCCAGCAGCCAAGACCCGGGACAGGGTGAAAAACTGTTTTTT
d_gene: .; abundance: .; v_gene: TRBV6-1; j_gene: TRBJ2-7; CDR3aa: CASERSYEQYF; CDR3nt: TGTGCCAGCGAGCGTTCCTACGAGCAGTACTTC
d_gene: TRBD1; abundance: .; v_gene: TRBV9; j_gene: TRBJ2-3; CDR3aa: CASSVGTGQGATDTQYF; CDR3nt: TGTGCCAGCAGCGTAGGTACCGGACAGGGAGCGACAGATACGCAGTATTTT
d_gene: .; abundance: .; v_gene: TRBV6-5; j_gene: TRBJ2-5; CDR3aa: CASSYMSGKETQYF; CDR3nt: TGTGCCAGCAGTTACATGAGCGGAAAAGAGACCCAGTACTTC
d_gene: .; abundance: .; v_gene: TRBV27; j_gene: TRBJ2-7; CDR3aa: CASSLLKGAYEQYF; CDR3nt: TGTGCCAGCAGTTTATTGAAGGGGGCCTACGAGCAGTACTTC
d_gene: TRBD1; abundance: .; v_gene: TRBV7-2; j_gene: TRBJ2-7; CDR3aa: CASSPRTGGDYEQYF; CDR3nt: TGTGCCAGCAGCCCCCGGACAGGGGGGGATTACGAGCAGTACTTC
d_gene: TRBD2; abundance: .; v_gene: TRBV7-2; j_gene: TRBJ2-3; CDR3aa: CASSLVGTSGTSTDTQYF; CDR3nt: TGTGCCAGCAGCTTGGTGGGGACTAGCGGGACAAGCACAGATACGCAGTATTTT
d_gene: .; abundance: few; v_gene: TRBV5-1; j_gene: TRBJ1-4; CDR3aa: CASNVRGTTNEKLFF; CDR3nt: TGCGCCAGCAACGTCAGGGGTACAACTAATGAAAAACTGTTTTTT
d_gene: .; abundance: .; v_gene: TRBV30; j_gene: TRBJ1-3; CDR3aa: CAWSRSGSSGNTIYF; CDR3nt: TGTGCCTGGAGCCGGAGTGGGAGCTCTGGAAACACCATATATTTT
d_gene: .; abundance: .; v_gene: TRBV10-3; j_gene: TRBJ2-6; CDR3aa: CAISESGSSGANVLTF; CDR3nt: TGTGCCATCAGTGAGTCGGGGAGCTCTGGGGCCAACGTCCTGACTTTC
d_gene: .; abundance: .; v_gene: TRBV5-4; j_gene: TRBJ1-2; CDR3aa: CASSSQGINYDYTF; CDR3nt: TGTGCCAGCAGCTCCCAGGGGATCAACTATGACTACACCTTC
d_gene: TRBD1; abundance: .; v_gene: TRBV6-5; j_gene: TRBJ1-2; CDR3aa: CASSLGTVYGYTF; CDR3nt: TGTGCCAGCAGTTTGGGGACAGTCTATGGCTACACCTTC
d_gene: TRBD1; abundance: few; v_gene: TRBV7-2; j_gene: TRBJ2-7; CDR3aa: CASSRGQGGYYEQYF; CDR3nt: TGTGCCAGCAGCCGGGGACAGGGGGGTTACTACGAGCAGTACTTC
d_gene: .; abundance: .; v_gene: TRBV7-2; j_gene: TRBJ2-5; CDR3aa: CASSLGRVETQYF; CDR3nt: TGTGCCAGCAGCTTAGGGAGGGTGGAGACCCAGTACTTC
d_gene: TRBD2; abundance: .; v_gene: TRBV6-1; j_gene: TRBJ2-2; CDR3aa: CASSGPTGTSGIAGELFF; CDR3nt: TGTGCCAGCAGTGGACCGACCGGGACTAGCGGGATAGCCGGGGAGCTGTTTTTT
d_gene: .; abundance: .; v_gene: TRBV19; j_gene: TRBJ1-5; CDR3aa: CASSSLWRAVFRRSHQPQHF; CDR3nt: TGTGCCAGTAGTAGTCTTTGGAGGGCAGTCTTCCGGAGATCGCATCAGCCCCAGCATTTT
d_gene: TRBD1; abundance: few; v_gene: TRBV19; j_gene: TRBJ2-2; CDR3aa: CASTPRPGQGGNTGELFF; CDR3nt: TGTGCCAGTACCCCGCGCCCCGGACAGGGGGGGAACACCGGGGAGCTGTTTTTT
d_gene: .; abundance: .; v_gene: TRBV27; j_gene: TRBJ1-1; CDR3aa: CASSLSGQAEAFF; CDR3nt: TGTGCCAGCAGTCTCTCAGGGCAGGCTGAAGCTTTCTTT
d_gene: .; abundance: .; v_gene: TRBV5-1; j_gene: TRBJ2-5; CDR3aa: CASSLGAQETQYF; CDR3nt: TGCGCCAGCAGCTTGGGCGCTCAAGAGACCCAGTACTTC
d_gene: TRBD2; abundance: .; v_gene: TRBV7-2; j_gene: TRBJ2-5; CDR3aa: CASSLVAGVETQYF; CDR3nt: TGTGCCAGCAGCTTAGTGGCGGGGGTAGAGACCCAGTACTTC
d_gene: TRBD1; abundance: .; v_gene: TRBV2; j_gene: TRBJ1-1; CDR3aa: CASTLDRGGPEAFF; CDR3nt: TGTGCCAGCACTCTGGACAGGGGGGGCCCTGAAGCTTTCTTT
d_gene: .; abundance: .; v_gene: TRBV28; j_gene: TRBJ1-6; CDR3aa: CASRRRGTLLDTSPLHF; CDR3nt: TGTGCCAGCAGGCGCCGCGGGACCCTATTGGATACTTCACCCCTCCACTTT
d_gene: .; abundance: .; v_gene: TRBV7-2; j_gene: TRBJ2-1; CDR3aa: CASSLSRGLNEQFF; CDR3nt: TGTGCCAGCAGCTTGTCCAGAGGTCTCAATGAGCAGTTCTTC
d_gene: TRBD1; abundance: .; v_gene: TRBV5-5; j_gene: TRBJ2-3; CDR3aa: CASSQGASTDTQYF; CDR3nt: TGTGCCAGCAGCCAGGGGGCTAGCACAGATACGCAGTATTTT
d_gene: .; abundance: .; v_gene: TRBV7-9; j_gene: TRBJ1-4; CDR3aa: CASSPPSGHFNEKLFF; CDR3nt: TGTGCCAGCAGCCCCCCATCGGGACACTTTAATGAAAAACTGTTTTTT
d_gene: .; abundance: .; v_gene: TRBV6-4; j_gene: TRBJ2-3; CDR3aa: CASSDSGATDTQYF; CDR3nt: TGTGCCAGCAGTGACAGTGGGGCCACAGATACGCAGTATTTT
d_gene: .; abundance: .; v_gene: TRBV5-1; j_gene: TRBJ2-5; CDR3aa: CASSSTSQETQYF; CDR3nt: TGCGCCAGCAGCTCGACAAGCCAAGAGACCCAGTACTTC
d_gene: .; abundance: .; v_gene: TRBV21-1; j_gene: TRBJ2-1; CDR3aa: CASSTRQVQQFF; CDR3nt: TGTGCCAGCAGCACTCGACAGGTCCAGCAGTTCTTC
d_gene: .; abundance: .; v_gene: TRBV5-1; j_gene: TRBJ2-3; CDR3aa: CASRPDGSTDTQYF; CDR3nt: TGCGCCAGCAGACCAGACGGGAGCACAGATACGCAGTATTTT
d_gene: .; abundance: .; v_gene: TRBV27; j_gene: TRBJ1-5; CDR3aa: CASSSTGPGGQPQHF; CDR3nt: TGTGCCAGCAGTTCAACAGGGCCCGGGGGGCAGCCCCAGCATTTT
d_gene: TRBD2; abundance: .; v_gene: TRBV10-3; j_gene: TRBJ2-3; CDR3aa: CAISVGVSGSTQYF; CDR3nt: TGTGCCATCAGTGTCGGAGTTAGCGGGAGTACGCAGTATTTT
d_gene: TRBD1; abundance: .; v_gene: TRBV27; j_gene: TRBJ1-3; CDR3aa: CASSAQTGGSGNTIYF; CDR3nt: TGTGCCAGCAGTGCACAGACAGGGGGCTCTGGAAACACCATATATTTT